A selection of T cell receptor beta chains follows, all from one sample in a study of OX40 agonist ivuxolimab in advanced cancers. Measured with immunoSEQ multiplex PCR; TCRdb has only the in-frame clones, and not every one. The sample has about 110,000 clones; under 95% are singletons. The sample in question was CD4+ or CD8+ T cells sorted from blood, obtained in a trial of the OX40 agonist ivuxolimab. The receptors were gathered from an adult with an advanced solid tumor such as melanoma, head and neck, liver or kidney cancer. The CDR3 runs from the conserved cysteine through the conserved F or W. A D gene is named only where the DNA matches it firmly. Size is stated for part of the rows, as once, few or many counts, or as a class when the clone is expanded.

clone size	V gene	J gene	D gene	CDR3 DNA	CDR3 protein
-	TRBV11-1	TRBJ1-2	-	TGTGCCAGCAGCTTAGGGAGCACAGTTAACTATGGCTACACCTTC	CASSLGSTVNYGYTF
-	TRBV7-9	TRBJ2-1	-	TGTGCCAGCAGCTTAACGGGGTCCAGGCGGGCGGAGCTATACAATGAGCAGTTCTTC	CASSLTGSRRAELYNEQFF
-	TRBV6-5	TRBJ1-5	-	TGTGCCAGCGATCCGGGGCAGGGAAATCAGCCCCAGCATTTT	CASDPGQGNQPQHF
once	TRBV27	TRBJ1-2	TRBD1	TGTGCCAGCAGTGCGACAGGGTGGACGCAGGGCTACACCTTC	CASSATGWTQGYTF
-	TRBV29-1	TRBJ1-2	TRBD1	TGCAGCGTTTCACAGGGGCTTGAGGATGGTGGCTACACCTTC	CSVSQGLEDGGYTF
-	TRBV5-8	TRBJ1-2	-	TGTGCCAGCAGCTTGTGGGCGTTCTATGGCTACACCTTC	CASSLWAFYGYTF
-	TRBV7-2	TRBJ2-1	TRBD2	TGTGCCAGCAGCTCTCGGCGAGCGGGAGGGGATGAGCAGTTCTTC	CASSSRRAGGDEQFF
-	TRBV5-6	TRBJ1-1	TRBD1	TGTGCCAGCAGCTTTGGACAGGGGAGCACTGAAGCTTTCTTT	CASSFGQGSTEAFF
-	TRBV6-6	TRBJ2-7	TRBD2	TGTGCCAGCAGGCCTAGCGGGGGATACTACGAGCAGTACTTC	CASRPSGGYYEQYF
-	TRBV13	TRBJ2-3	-	TGTGCCAGCAGCTTAGGAGATGGGACAGATACGCAGTATTTT	CASSLGDGTDTQYF